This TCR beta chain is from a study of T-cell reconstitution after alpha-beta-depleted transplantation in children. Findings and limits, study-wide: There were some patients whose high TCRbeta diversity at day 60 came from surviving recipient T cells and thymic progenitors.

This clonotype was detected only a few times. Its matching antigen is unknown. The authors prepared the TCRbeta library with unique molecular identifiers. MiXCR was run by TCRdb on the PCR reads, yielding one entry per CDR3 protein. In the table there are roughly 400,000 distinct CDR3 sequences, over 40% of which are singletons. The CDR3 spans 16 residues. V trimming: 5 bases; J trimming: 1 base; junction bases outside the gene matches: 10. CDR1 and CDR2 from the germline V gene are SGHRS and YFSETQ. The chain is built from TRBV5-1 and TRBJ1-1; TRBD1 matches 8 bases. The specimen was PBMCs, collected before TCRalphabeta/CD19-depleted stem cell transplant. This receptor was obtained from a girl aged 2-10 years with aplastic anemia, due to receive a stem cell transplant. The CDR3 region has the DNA TGCGCCAGCAGTTCTACCTACGGGACAGGGAACACTGAAGCTTTCTTT. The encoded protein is CASSSTYGTGNTEAFF.